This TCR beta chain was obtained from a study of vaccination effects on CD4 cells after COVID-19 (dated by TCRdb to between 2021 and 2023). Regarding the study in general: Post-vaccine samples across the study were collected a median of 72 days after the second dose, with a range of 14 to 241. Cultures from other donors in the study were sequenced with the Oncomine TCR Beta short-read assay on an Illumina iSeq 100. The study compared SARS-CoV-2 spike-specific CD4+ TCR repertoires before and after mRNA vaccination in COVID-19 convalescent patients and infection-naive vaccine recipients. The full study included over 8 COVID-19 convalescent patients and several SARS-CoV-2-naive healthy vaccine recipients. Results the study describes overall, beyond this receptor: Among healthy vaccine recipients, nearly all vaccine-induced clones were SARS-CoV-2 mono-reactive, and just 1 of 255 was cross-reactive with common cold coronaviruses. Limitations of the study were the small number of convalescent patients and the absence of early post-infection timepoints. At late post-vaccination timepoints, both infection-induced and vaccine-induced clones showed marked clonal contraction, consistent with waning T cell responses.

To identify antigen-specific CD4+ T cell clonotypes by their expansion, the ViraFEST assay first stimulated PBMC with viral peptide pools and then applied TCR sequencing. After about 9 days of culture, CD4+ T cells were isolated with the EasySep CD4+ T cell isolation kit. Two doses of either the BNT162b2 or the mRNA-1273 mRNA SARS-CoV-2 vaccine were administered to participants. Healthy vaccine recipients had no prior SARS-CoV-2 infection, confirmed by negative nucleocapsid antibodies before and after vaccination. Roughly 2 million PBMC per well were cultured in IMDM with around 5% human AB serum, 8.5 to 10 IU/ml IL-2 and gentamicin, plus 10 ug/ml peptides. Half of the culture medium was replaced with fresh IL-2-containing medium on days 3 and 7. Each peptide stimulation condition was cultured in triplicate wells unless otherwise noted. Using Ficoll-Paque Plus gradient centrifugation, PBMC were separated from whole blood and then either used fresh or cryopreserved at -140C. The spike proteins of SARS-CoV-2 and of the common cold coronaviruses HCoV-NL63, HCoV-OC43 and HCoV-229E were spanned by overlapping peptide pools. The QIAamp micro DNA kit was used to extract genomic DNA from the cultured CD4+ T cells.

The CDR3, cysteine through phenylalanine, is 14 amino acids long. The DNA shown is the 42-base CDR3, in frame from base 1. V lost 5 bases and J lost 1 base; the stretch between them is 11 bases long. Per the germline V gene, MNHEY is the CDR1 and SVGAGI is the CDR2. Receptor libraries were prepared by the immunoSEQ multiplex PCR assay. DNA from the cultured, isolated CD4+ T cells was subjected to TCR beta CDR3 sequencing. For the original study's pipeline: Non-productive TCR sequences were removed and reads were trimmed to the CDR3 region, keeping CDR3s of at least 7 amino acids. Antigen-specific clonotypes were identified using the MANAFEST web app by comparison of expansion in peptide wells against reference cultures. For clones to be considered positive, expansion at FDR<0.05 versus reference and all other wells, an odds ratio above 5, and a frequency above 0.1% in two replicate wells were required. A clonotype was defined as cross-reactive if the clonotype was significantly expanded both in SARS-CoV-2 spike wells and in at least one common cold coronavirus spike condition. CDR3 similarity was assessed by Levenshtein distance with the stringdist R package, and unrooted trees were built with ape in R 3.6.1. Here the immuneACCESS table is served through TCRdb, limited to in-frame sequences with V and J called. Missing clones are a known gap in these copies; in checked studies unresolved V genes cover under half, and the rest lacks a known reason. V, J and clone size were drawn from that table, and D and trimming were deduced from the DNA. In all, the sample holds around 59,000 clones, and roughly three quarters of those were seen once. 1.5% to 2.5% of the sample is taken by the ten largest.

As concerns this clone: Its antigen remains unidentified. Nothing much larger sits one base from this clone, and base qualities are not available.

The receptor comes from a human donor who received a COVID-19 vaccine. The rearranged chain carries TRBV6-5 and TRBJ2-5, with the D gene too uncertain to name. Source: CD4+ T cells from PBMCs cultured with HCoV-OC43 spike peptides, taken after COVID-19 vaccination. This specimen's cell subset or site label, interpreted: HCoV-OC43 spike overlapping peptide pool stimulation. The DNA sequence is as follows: TGTGCCAGCAGTACCCCTTGGGGCCAAGAGACCCAGTACTTC. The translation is CASSTPWGQETQYF.